The 21 T cell receptor beta chains reported below all come from one sample, sequenced in a study of shared clonotypes between healthy human individuals. The method was immunoSEQ multiplex PCR; TCRdb's version includes in-frame clones alone and lacks a portion of them. The sample yields 1,400,000 or so clones, roughly 98.5% seen once. The specimen was naive CD4+ T cells sorted from blood. Subset noted: CD45RA+ positively selected. The source of these receptors is a man aged 25 to 40 in good health.

The CDR3 loop reads CAISEFQGKTAGANVLTF. In DNA, the CDR3 is TGTGCCATCAGTGAGTTTCAGGGAAAGACAGCTGGGGCCAACGTCCTGACTTTC. The chain uses TRBV10-3 and TRBJ2-6, with D tentatively TRBD1 (5 bases). Germline V CDR1 and CDR2: ENHRY, SYGVKD. Trimming removed 1 base from V and 2 bases from J, with 15 bases in between. The CDR3 has 18 residues.

The V gene is TRBV9, the J gene TRBJ1-3; D remains unclear. This CDR3 spans 12 amino acids. The V end lost 3 bases, the J end lost 4 bases, and 5 bases lay between the germline ends. Per the germline V gene, CDR1 is SGDLS and CDR2 is YYNGEE. CDR3: CASSATGNTIYF. CDR3 in DNA: TGTGCCAGCAGCGCCACAGGAAACACCATATATTTT. Combining the CDR3 with reference TRBV9 and TRBJ1-3 gives the whole variable domain DSGVTQTPKHLITATGQRVTLRCSPRSGDLSVYWYQQSLDQGLQFLIQYYNGEERAKGNILERFSAQQFPDLHSELNLSSLELGDSALYFCASSATGNTIYFGEGSWLTVV.

The chain has TRBV4-1 and TRBJ1-4, with 8 positions matching TRBD1. The CDR3 covers 16 residues. The V and J ends lost 0 bases and 3 bases, in that order; junction bases with no gene match: 3. The germline CDR1 and CDR2 sequences are MGHRA and YSYEKL. CDR3 sequence (DNA): TGCGCCAGCAGCCAAGATAAGGGACAGGCTAATGAAAAACTGTTTTTT. Amino acids: CASSQDKGQANEKLFF.

This clone was seen a single time. The chain recombines TRBV13 with TRBJ2-7; no clear D gene. CDR1 is PRHDT and CDR2 is FYEKMQ in the germline V gene (reference sequence). The length of the CDR3 is 14 residues. V shed 5 bases and J shed 1 base, with 12 bases lying between them. CDR3 in amino acids: CASSPAVGSYEQYF. As DNA, the CDR3 is TGTGCCAGCAGCCCGGCTGTAGGGTCCTACGAGCAGTACTTC. Using reference TRBV13 and TRBJ2-7 for the parts outside the CDR3, the full variable domain is AAGVIQSPRHLIKEKRETATLKCYPIPRHDTVYWYQQGPGQDPQFLISFYEKMQSDKGSIPDRFSAQQFSDYHSELNMSSLELGDSALYFCASSPAVGSYEQYFGPGTRLTVT.

The genes are TRBV29-1 and TRBJ2-7; unclear D gene. CDR1 is SQVTM, CDR2 ANQGSEA, per germline. This CDR3 is built from 13 residues. The V end lost 5 bases, the J end lost 7 bases, and 18 bases lay between the germline ends. CDR3 sequence: CSVKYLAAQEQYF. The CDR3 nucleotides read TGCAGCGTTAAGTACTTGGCAGCCCAAGAGCAGTACTTC.

The rearrangement links TRBV4-3 to TRBJ2-7, with unresolved D. The CDR3 loop spans 17 amino acids. The germline V gene has CDR1 LGHNA and CDR2 YSLEER. V dropped 3 bases and J dropped 0 bases, with 18 bases sitting between them. The CDR3 region is CASSQDSTGSISYEQYF. In nucleotides, the CDR3 is TGCGCCAGCAGCCAGGATTCTACCGGGTCCATCTCCTACGAGCAGTACTTC.

This clone was seen a few times. The same CDR3 arises from other DNA sequences in this sample as well. V is TRBV7-9 and J is TRBJ1-4; D unclear. The CDR3 loop spans 11 amino acids. Deletions cut 2 bases from V and 5 bases from J, with 0 bases between. Per the germline V gene, CDR1 is SEHNR and CDR2 is FQNEAQ (reference sequence). The CDR3 is CASSLNEKLFF. The CDR3 nucleotides are TGTGCCAGCAGCTTAAATGAAAAACTGTTTTTT.

The rearrangement joins TRBV30 to TRBJ2-3, with D possibly being TRBD1 or TRBD2 (5 bases each). Germline CDR1 and CDR2: GTSNPN and SVGIG (reference sequence). Between the trimmed V and J ends, which lost 5 bases and 5 bases, there was a span of 8 bases. CDR3 length: 11 amino acids. The CDR3 DNA sequence: TGTGCCTGGGGGGCGGGAGATACGCAGTATTTT. Translating gives CAWGAGDTQYF.

The chain is built from TRBV29-1 and TRBJ2-1, with 7 bases matching TRBD1. The germline V gene encodes CDR1 SQVTM and CDR2 ANQGSEA. This CDR3 comprises 14 residues. Trimming at V came to 7 bases and at J to 2 bases, leaving 8 bases not matched to a gene. In DNA form, the CDR3 reads TGCAGCGCTGGGGACAGTTTTGCCTACAATGAGCAGTTCTTC. As protein: CSAGDSFAYNEQFF.

The chain has TRBV4-2 and TRBJ1-2; no firm D call. This CDR3 is built from 14 residues. CDR1 is LGHNA and CDR2 is YNFKEQ in the germline V gene. Trimming removed 0 bases at V and 8 bases at J, with 13 bases between. CDR3 loop: CASSQDLLAGGYTF. The CDR3 DNA follows: TGTGCCAGCAGCCAAGATCTATTAGCGGGCGGCTACACCTTC.

The CDR3 loop is CASSEGINTEAFF. In nucleotides, the CDR3 is TGTGCCAGCAGTGAAGGGATTAACACTGAAGCTTTCTTT. J is TRBJ1-1 and V is TRBV6-4; D is unclear. The CDR3 spans 13 residues. V lost 3 bases, J lost 2 bases, and 7 bases lay in between. CDR1 and CDR2 from the germline V gene are MRHNA and SNTAGT.

This chain links TRBV5-1 with TRBJ1-5; no clear D. The V gene lost 4 bases and the J gene lost 0 bases, with 11 bases spanning the gap. Germline V CDR1 and CDR2: SGHRS, YFSETQ. This CDR3 region has 15 residues. CDR3 bases: TGCGCCAGCAGCATGGACGGGGATAGCAATCAGCCCCAGCATTTT. Protein: CASSMDGDSNQPQHF.

The CDR3 DNA is TGTGCCAGCAGTTTCGTGCTTAATGAAAAACTGTTTTTT. Protein: CASSFVLNEKLFF. This chain uses TRBV6-5 with TRBJ1-4; no clear D gene. Per the germline V gene, CDR1 is MNHEY and CDR2 is SVGAGI. V was trimmed by 4 bases and J by 4 bases, leaving 7 bases between them. The CDR3 consists of 13 residues.

The chain is built from TRBV5-1 and TRBJ2-5, with TRBD2 matching over 8 bases. The germline V gene encodes CDR1 SGHRS and CDR2 YFSETQ. The V gene end was trimmed by 2 bases and the J gene end by 4 bases; junction bases not matched to a gene: 1. The CDR3 extends over 13 amino acids. CDR3 in amino acids: CASSFLAGETQYF. CDR3 nucleotides: TGCGCCAGCAGCTTCCTAGCGGGAGAGACCCAGTACTTC.

This chain joins TRBV6-4 and TRBJ2-2; TRBD2 matches 15 bases. Looked up from germline, CDR1 is MRHNA and CDR2 is SNTAGT. This CDR3 has 18 amino acids. V shed 6 bases and J 4 bases; nucleotides not matched to a gene: 9. In DNA, the CDR3 is TGTGCCAGCAGCGGTCGGGGACTAGCGGGAGGACGCACCGGGGAGCTGTTTTTT. Translation gives CASSGRGLAGGRTGELFF.

This clone has just a few counts. The chain has TRBV6-5 and TRBJ2-1; D is uncertain. Trimming removed 0 bases at V and 9 bases at J, with 15 bases between. CDR3 length: 15 residues. Looked up from germline, CDR1 is MNHEY and CDR2 is SVGAGI. CDR3 residues: CASSYSGRAGPEQFF. The CDR3 DNA is TGTGCCAGCAGTTACTCAGGTAGGGCCGGCCCTGAGCAGTTCTTC.

The genes are TRBV6-5 and TRBJ2-5, with 8 bases matching TRBD1. Germline lookup yields CDR1 MNHEY and CDR2 SVGAGI. Germline trimming cut 1 base from V and 4 bases from J; bases unmatched to any gene: 5. The CDR3 has 15 residues. The CDR3 here is CASSYWTGLGETQYF. In DNA form, the CDR3 reads TGTGCCAGCAGTTACTGGACAGGGCTGGGAGAGACCCAGTACTTC.

The V gene is TRBV4-1, the J gene TRBJ1-4; D gene unclear. CDR3 length: 13 residues. Trimming removed 4 bases from V and 7 bases from J, with 10 bases in between. CDR1 MGHRA and CDR2 YSYEKL come from the germline V gene. CDR3: CASSLLVGEKLFF. Here the CDR3 DNA reads TGCGCCAGCAGCCTGCTAGTGGGTGAAAAACTGTTTTTT.

This clone was detected only once. The V call is TRBV10-3, the J call TRBJ1-2; possible D gene TRBD1, 5 bases. CDR3 length: 15 residues. Trimming cost V 2 bases and J 8 bases, with 18 bases left between them. Germline CDR1 and CDR2: ENHRY and SYGVKD. CDR3 sequence reads: CAISEGREASEGYTF. The CDR3 coding sequence is TGTGCCATCAGTGAGGGCAGGGAGGCGTCTGAGGGCTACACCTTC.

V gene TRBV4-1 combines with J gene TRBJ2-2; no clear D. The CDR3 runs 13 residues. The germline V and J ends were trimmed by 0 bases and 7 bases, with 6 bases remaining between them. In germline, CDR1 is MGHRA, CDR2 YSYEKL. DNA for the CDR3: TGCGCCAGCAGCCAAGAAGACAACGGGGAGCTGTTTTTT. This codes for CASSQEDNGELFF.

V usage is TRBV2 and J usage is TRBJ2-2, with D unclear. This CDR3 spans 12 amino acids. Trimming cost V 6 bases and J 5 bases, with 7 bases left between them. The V gene's germline CDR1 is SNHLY and CDR2 FYNNEI. The CDR3 loop is CASSRRTGELFF. The DNA for the CDR3 is TGTGCCAGCAGCAGACGAACCGGGGAGCTGTTTTTT.